A few counts support the clone carrying this T cell receptor (beta chain). The target antigen is unknown. The V and J ends lost 6 bases and 0 bases respectively, with 12 bases between them. Germline CDR1 is MNHEY and CDR2 is SVGAGI. The CDR3 consists of 14 residues. The sample originates from a study of beta chain features in type 1 diabetes. Study observations and caveats: Patients with Type 1 diabetes showed moderately but significantly shorter TCRB CDR3s in all four CD4+ subsets.

Expressed TCRB transcripts were sequenced because the entire RNA isolate underwent reverse transcription. Here immunoSEQ multiplex PCR was the method, and the copy in TCRdb shows in-frame clones only, minus some. This table has nearly 350,000 clones, approximately 9.9% appearing once. Sequenced sample: central memory CD4+ T cells from blood. The TCR sequence derives from a man younger than 40 with type 1 diabetes. The V and J genes are TRBV6-5 and TRBJ2-7; a possible D gene is TRBD1 (6 bases). The CDR3 protein is CASRTGTLSYEQYF. DNA of the CDR3: TGTGCCAGCAGAACGGGGACACTCTCCTACGAGCAGTACTTC.